This T cell receptor (beta chain) is from a study of cytomegalovirus exposure and HLA in healthy donors. Germline V CDR1 and CDR2: MDHEN, SYDVKM. This CDR3 is built from 17 residues. J gave up 7 bases and V 5 bases, and 13 bases lay outside the gene matches. Study results and caveats: In the analysis, some V segments, TRBV6-2 and TRBV6-3 included, were excluded as indistinguishable.

Primers: 60 Vbeta forward and 13 Jbeta reverse. Sequencing used immunoSEQ multiplex PCR; TCRdb keeps in-frame clones, though not all of them. The data hold under 85,000 clones, with approximately 68% observed a single time. This clone was counted a few times. Its matching antigen is unknown. The sequence was collected from a woman in her thirties in good health and CMV-seronegative. Sequencing used PBMCs. V and J are TRBV28 and TRBJ1-6, with 8 bases fitting TRBD1. Here the CDR3 reads CASSRPPATGVNSPLHF. As DNA, the CDR3 is TGTGCCAGCAGTCGCCCCCCCGCGACAGGGGTGAATTCACCCCTCCACTTT. The complete variable domain, with remaining parts taken from reference TRBV28 and TRBJ1-6, reads DVKVTQSSRYLVKRTGEKVFLECVQDMDHENMFWYRQDPGLGLRLIYFSYDVKMKEKGDIPEGYSVSREKKERFSLILESASTNQTSMYLCASSRPPATGVNSPLHFGNGTRLTVT.